This T cell receptor beta chain originates from a study of blood T cell repertoires in COVID-19 (TCRdb year 2020). Some background on the complete study: The collaborator samples originated in the United States, Italy and Spain and spanned the acute and convalescent phases of COVID-19. The prospective study material was composed of cDNA or gDNA derived from T cells, B-cell-depleted T cells, or PBMCs. Deeply sampled blood TCRbeta repertoires from subjects exposed to, actively infected with, or recovered from COVID-19 were included in the dataset. The repertoires were made available in a free public database intended to serve as a resource for research on the immune response to SARS-CoV-2. The samples were drawn from the first 160 participants of the ongoing ImmuneRACE study and from more than 1,000 subjects provided by 6 global collaborators. The sample metadata nearly always contained a de-identified subject ID, COVID-19 status, age in years and sex. HLA class I and class II types, where available, came from metadata supplied by the sample provider rather than from assay-based typing. Findings and caveats that apply to the study as a whole: The quantity of clinical and demographic metadata differed by source and by participant and was supplied without curation.

TCRbeta CDR3 regions were amplified from genomic DNA using the immunoSEQ Assay, a bias-controlled multiplex PCR. The authors' analysis ran thus. Within the assay, amplification of reference gene primers was used to estimate how many nucleated cells each sample contained. To quantify the absolute abundance of each unique TCRbeta CDR3 rearrangement, sequence reads were collapsed and filtered. For each sample, productive Simpson clonality was calculated by taking the square root of Simpson's diversity index across productive rearrangements. This is the immuneACCESS table as TCRdb keeps it, with only in-frame sequences that have V and J called. A part of the clones is gone; compared with another copy, unresolved V genes explain less than half, and the rest is unexplained. The DNA gave D and trimming, while V, J and clone size come from that table. A total of 310,000 or so clones appear in this sample, approximately 91% of them only once. The top ten clonotypes cover around 2% of the sample.

On this clone itself: Which antigen it targets is not known. It has no much larger one-base neighbor in the sample; base qualities were not kept.

The CDR3 measures 12 amino acids from cysteine to phenylalanine. Left in the record is the CDR3 DNA by itself, 36 bases read in frame from the first base. Reading the germline V gene (reference sequence) gives CDR1 LNHDA and CDR2 SQIVND. V is trimmed back by 5 bases and J by 9 bases, and the junction contains 3 bases that no gene match accounts for. One collaborating source in Seattle enrolled patients while the patients were actively infected and followed the patients over time throughout the course of disease. The collaborating institutions used their own protocols to collect whole blood in K2EDTA tubes. For TCRbeta analysis, collaborators shipped samples in one of three forms: frozen whole blood, isolated PBMCs, or DNA extracted from either of those sample types.

Rearrangement joined TRBV19 to TRBJ2-1; 8 of the junction bases match TRBD2. This clonotype originated in a woman under 40 with COVID-19, enrolled during active disease. Sequencing was performed on peripheral blood. In nucleotides, the sequence is TGTGCCAGTAGTCGAGCGGGAGTTGAGCAGTTCTTC. Its protein is CASSRAGVEQFF.